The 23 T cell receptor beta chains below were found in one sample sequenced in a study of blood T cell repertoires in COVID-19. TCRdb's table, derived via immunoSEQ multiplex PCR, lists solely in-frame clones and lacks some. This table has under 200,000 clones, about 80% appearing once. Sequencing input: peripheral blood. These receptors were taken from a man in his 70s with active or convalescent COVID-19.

The CDR3 here is CASSSRRTSGRPYNEQFF. As DNA, the CDR3 is TGTGCCAGCAGTTCCAGACGGACTAGCGGGAGACCCTACAATGAGCAGTTCTTC. The gene calls are TRBV28 and TRBJ2-1; 13 positions match TRBD2. Germline CDR1 MDHEN, CDR2 SYDVKM. There are 18 residues in the CDR3. Unmatched junction bases numbered 8, after V lost 4 bases and J lost 2 bases.

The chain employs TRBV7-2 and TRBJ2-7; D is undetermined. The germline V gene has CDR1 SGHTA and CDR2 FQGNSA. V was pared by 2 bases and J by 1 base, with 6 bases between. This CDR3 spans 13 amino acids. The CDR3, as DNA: TGTGCCAGCAGCTTATCCCCTTCCTACGAGCAGTACTTC. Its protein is CASSLSPSYEQYF. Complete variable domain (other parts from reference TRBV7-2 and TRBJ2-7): GAGVSQSPSNKVTEKGKDVELRCDPISGHTALYWYRQSLGQGLEFLIYFQGNSAPDKSGLPSDRFSAERTGGSVSTLTIQRTQQEDSAVYLCASSLSPSYEQYFGPGTRLTVT.

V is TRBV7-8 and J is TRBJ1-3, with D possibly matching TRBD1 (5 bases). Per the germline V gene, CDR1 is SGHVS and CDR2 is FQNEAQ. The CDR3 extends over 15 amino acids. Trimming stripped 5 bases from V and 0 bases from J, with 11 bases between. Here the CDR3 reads CASSQTGYSGNTIYF. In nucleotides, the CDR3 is TGTGCCAGCAGCCAAACAGGCTACTCTGGAAACACCATATATTTT.

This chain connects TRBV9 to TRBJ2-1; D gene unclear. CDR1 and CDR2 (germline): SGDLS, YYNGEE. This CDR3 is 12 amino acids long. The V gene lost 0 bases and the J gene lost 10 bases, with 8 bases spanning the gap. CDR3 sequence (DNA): TGTGCCAGCAGCGTAGAGGTCGGGGAGCAGTTCTTC. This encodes CASSVEVGEQFF.

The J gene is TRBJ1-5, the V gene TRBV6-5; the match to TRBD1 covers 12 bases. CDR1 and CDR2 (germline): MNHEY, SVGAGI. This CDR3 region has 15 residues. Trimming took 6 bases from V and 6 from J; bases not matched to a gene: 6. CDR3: CASSWDRGLSQPQHF. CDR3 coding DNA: TGTGCCAGCAGCTGGGACAGGGGGCTTAGTCAGCCCCAGCATTTT.

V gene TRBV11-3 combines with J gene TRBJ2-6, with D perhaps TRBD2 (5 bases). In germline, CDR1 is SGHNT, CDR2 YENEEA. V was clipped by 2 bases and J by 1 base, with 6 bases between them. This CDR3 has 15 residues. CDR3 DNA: TGTGCCAGCAGCTTACGAGGGTCTGGGGCCAACGTCCTGACTTTC. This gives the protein CASSLRGSGANVLTF.

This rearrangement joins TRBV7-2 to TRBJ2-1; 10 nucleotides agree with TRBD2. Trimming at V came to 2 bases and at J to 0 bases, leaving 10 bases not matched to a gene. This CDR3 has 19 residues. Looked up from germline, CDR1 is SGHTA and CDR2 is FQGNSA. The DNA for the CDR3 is TGTGCCAGCAGCTTATTTGGGACTAGCGAAAGAAGCTCCTACAATGAGCAGTTCTTC. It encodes CASSLFGTSERSSYNEQFF. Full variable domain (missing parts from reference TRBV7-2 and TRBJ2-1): GAGVSQSPSNKVTEKGKDVELRCDPISGHTALYWYRQSLGQGLEFLIYFQGNSAPDKSGLPSDRFSAERTGGSVSTLTIQRTQQEDSAVYLCASSLFGTSERSSYNEQFFGPGTRLTVL.

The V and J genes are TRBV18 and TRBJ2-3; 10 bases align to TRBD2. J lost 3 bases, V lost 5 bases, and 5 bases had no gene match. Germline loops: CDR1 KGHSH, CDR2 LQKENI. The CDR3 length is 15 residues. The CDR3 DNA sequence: TGTGCCAGCTCAGCTACTAGCGGGGCGACAGATACGCAGTATTTT. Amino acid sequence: CASSATSGATDTQYF.

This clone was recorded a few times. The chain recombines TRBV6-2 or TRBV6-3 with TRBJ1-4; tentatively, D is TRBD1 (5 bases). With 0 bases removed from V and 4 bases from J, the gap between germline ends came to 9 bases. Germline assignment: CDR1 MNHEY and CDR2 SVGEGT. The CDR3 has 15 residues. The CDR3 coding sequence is TGTGCCAGCAGTTACTCGACGCAGGGTAATGAAAAACTGTTTTTT. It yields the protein CASSYSTQGNEKLFF.

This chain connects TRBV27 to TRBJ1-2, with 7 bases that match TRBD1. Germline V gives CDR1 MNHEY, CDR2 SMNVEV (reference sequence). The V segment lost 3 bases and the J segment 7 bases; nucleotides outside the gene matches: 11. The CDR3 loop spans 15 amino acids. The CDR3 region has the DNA TGTGCCAGCAGTTTTACCTGGGACAGCCTGTCTGGCTACACCTTC. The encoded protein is CASSFTWDSLSGYTF.

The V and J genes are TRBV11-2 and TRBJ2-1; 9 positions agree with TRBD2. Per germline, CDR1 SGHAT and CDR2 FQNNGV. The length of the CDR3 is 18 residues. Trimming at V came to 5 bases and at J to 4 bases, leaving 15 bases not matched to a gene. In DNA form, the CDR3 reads TGTGCCAGCAGCCCGCCCTCCCCGCGGGGGGGCGGGTACAATGAGCAGTTCTTC. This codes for CASSPPSPRGGGYNEQFF.

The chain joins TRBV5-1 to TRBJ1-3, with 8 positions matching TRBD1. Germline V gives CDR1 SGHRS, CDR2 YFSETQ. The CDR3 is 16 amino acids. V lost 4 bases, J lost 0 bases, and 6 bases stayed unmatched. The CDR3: CASSPPQGASGNTIYF. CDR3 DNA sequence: TGCGCCAGCAGCCCGCCCCAGGGGGCCTCTGGAAACACCATATATTTT.

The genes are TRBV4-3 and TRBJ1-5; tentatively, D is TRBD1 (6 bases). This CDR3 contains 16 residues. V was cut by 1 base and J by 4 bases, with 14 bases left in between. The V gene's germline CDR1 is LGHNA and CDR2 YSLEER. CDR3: CASSQAVTGENQPQHF. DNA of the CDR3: TGCGCCAGCAGCCAAGCAGTGACAGGAGAAAATCAGCCCCAGCATTTT.

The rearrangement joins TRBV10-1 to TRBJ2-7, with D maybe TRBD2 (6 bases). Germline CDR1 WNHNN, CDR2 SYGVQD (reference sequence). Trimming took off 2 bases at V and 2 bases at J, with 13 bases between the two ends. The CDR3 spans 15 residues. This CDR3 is CASSEGLGGPYEQYF. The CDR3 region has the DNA TGCGCCAGCAGTGAGGGATTGGGAGGACCCTACGAGCAGTACTTC.

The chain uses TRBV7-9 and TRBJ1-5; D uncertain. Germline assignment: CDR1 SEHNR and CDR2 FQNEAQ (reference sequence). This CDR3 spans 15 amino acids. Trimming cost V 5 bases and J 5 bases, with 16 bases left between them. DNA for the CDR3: TGTGCCAGCAGCGCCGGGAACCTAGGAGATCAGCCCCAGCATTTT. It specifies CASSAGNLGDQPQHF. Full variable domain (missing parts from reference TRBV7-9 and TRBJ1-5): DTGVSQNPRHKITKRGQNVTFRCDPISEHNRLYWYRQTLGQGPEFLTYFQNEAQLEKSRLLSDRFSAERPKGSFSTLEIQRTEQGDSAMYLCASSAGNLGDQPQHFGDGTRLSIL.

The CDR3 loop reads CASSQVTVGKNIQYF. CDR3 bases: TGTGCCAGCAGCCAAGTGACAGTGGGCAAAAACATTCAGTACTTC. This chain connects TRBV3-1 (or the pseudogene TRBV3-2) to TRBJ2-4, with D perhaps matching TRBD1 (5 bases). The CDR3 covers 15 residues. CDR1 and CDR2 from the germline V gene are LGHDT and YNNKEL (reference sequence). Deletions cut 1 base from V and 3 bases from J, with 10 bases between.

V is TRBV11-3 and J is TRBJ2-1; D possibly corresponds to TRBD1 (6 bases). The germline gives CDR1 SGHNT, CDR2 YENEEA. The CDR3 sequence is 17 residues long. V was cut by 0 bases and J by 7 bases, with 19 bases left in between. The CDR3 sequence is CASSLDNRAVRLNEQFF. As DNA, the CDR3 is TGTGCCAGCAGCTTAGACAACAGGGCAGTGAGGTTAAATGAGCAGTTCTTC.

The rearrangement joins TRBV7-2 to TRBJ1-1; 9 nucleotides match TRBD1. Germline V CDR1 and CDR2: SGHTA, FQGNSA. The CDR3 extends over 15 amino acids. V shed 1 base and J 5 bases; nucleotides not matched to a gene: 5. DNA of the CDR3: TGTGCCAGCAGCTTAGTTCGTGGACAGGGGACTGAAGCTTTCTTT. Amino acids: CASSLVRGQGTEAFF.

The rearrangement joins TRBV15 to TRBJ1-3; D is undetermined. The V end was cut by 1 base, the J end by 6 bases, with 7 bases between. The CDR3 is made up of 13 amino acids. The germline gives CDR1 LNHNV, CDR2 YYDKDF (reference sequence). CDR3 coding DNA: TGTGCCACCAGCAGAGTCCCGTCAAACACCATATATTTT. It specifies CATSRVPSNTIYF.

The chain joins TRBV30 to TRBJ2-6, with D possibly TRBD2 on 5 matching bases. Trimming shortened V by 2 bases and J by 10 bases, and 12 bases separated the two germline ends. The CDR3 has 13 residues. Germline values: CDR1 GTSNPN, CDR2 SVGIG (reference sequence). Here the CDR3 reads CAWSLGVHNVLTF. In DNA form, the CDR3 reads TGTGCCTGGAGTCTCGGGGTTCATAACGTCCTGACTTTC.

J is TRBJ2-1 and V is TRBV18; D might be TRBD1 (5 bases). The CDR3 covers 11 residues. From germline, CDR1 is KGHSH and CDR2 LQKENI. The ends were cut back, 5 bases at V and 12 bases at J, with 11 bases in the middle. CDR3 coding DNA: TGTGCCAGCTCATCCATAAGGGGGCAGTTCTTC. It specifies CASSSIRGQFF.

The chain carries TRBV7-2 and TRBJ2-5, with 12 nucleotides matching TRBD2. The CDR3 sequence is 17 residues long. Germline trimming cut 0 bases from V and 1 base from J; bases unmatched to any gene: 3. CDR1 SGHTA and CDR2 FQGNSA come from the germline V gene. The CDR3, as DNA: TGTGCCAGCAGCTTAGCGACTAGCGGGAGAACCCAAGAGACCCAGTACTTC. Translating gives CASSLATSGRTQETQYF.

The CDR3 DNA reads TGTGCCAGCAGTTCCTGGGACAGTCTTGAAAAACTGTTTTTT. Translated, it gives CASSSWDSLEKLFF. This chain connects TRBV6-5 to TRBJ1-4, with TRBD1 matching over 7 bases. This CDR3 has 14 amino acids. CDR1 is MNHEY and CDR2 is SVGAGI in the germline V gene. V lost 4 bases to trimming and J lost 7 bases; unmatched junction nucleotides: 6.